Listed below are T cell receptor beta chains from one sample, sequenced in a study of blood T cell repertoires in COVID-19. TCRdb's copy holds only in-frame clones and misses some; the assay was immunoSEQ multiplex PCR. The table records some 65,000 clones, under 85% of them present only once. The specimen was peripheral blood. These receptors all come from a woman over 75 with acute or convalescent COVID-19. The CDR3 runs from the conserved cysteine through the conserved F or W. D genes are given only for firm matches. For some rows the clone size is stated as once, few or many, or as a class when expanded; others skip it.

TRBJ2-5,13,.,TRBV5-1,.,CASSLNGRETQYF,TGCGCCAGCAGCTTGAATGGGAGAGAGACCCAGTACTTC
TRBJ1-2,13,TRBD1,TRBV18,.,CASSPPDRVGYTF,TGTGCCAGCTCACCACCTGACAGGGTTGGCTACACCTTC
TRBJ2-7,14,TRBD2,TRBV19,.,CATTLAGSKDEQYF,TGTGCCACCACCTTAGCGGGAAGTAAGGACGAGCAGTACTTC
TRBJ2-7,15,TRBD1,TRBV3-1/TRBV3-2,.,CASSQVSTGPYEQYF,TGTGCCAGCAGCCAAGTTTCGACAGGGCCCTACGAGCAGTACTTC
TRBJ2-3,16,TRBD2,TRBV28,.,CASSPPTGRKGNTQYF,TGTGCCAGCAGTCCCCCTACCGGGAGGAAAGGGAATACGCAGTATTTT
TRBJ2-3,12,.,TRBV24-1,.,CATKDFTDTQYF,TGTGCCACCAAGGACTTCACAGATACGCAGTATTTT
TRBJ2-1,16,.,TRBV28,.,CASSKKRRGGHNEQFF,TGTGCCAGCAGCAAAAAGCGCCGGGGTGGGCACAATGAGCAGTTCTTC
TRBJ1-6,12,.,TRBV6-5,.,CASASLNSPLHF,TGTGCCAGCGCATCTCTAAATTCACCCCTCCACTTT
TRBJ2-7,11,.,TRBV11-2,.,CASSSIYEQYF,TGTGCCAGCAGCTCTATCTACGAGCAGTACTTC
TRBJ2-5,14,.,TRBV11-2,.,CASSFNSARQTQYF,TGTGCCAGCAGCTTTAATAGTGCCCGCCAGACCCAGTACTTC
TRBJ1-1,16,.,TRBV9,.,CASSEGGRGRDTEAFF,TGTGCCAGCAGTGAGGGCGGCAGGGGCAGGGATACTGAAGCTTTCTTT
TRBJ2-3,13,.,TRBV18,.,CASSPHPQGGQYF,TGTGCCAGCTCACCCCACCCCCAGGGGGGGCAGTATTTT
TRBJ2-1,13,.,TRBV24-1,.,CATSDGGRDEQFF,TGTGCCACCAGTGATGGGGGGAGAGATGAGCAGTTCTTC
TRBJ1-4,16,TRBD1,TRBV10-2,few,CASSGTGFGANEKLFF,TGCGCCAGCAGTGGGACAGGGTTCGGGGCTAATGAAAAACTGTTTTTT
TRBJ2-2,16,.,TRBV4-1,.,CASSPRDRSNTGELFF,TGCGCCAGCAGCCCCCGGGATCGCTCTAACACCGGGGAGCTGTTTTTT
TRBJ1-2,14,TRBD1,TRBV7-8,many,CASSRIRDSSGYTF,TGTGCCAGCAGCCGCATCCGGGACAGCTCGGGCTACACCTTC
TRBJ2-7,14,.,TRBV11-3,.,CASSLIWSSYEQYF,TGTGCCAGCAGCTTAATCTGGAGCTCCTACGAGCAGTACTTC
TRBJ2-3,14,.,TRBV28,once,CASRQGTITDTQYF,TGTGCCAGCAGGCAGGGGACCATCACAGATACGCAGTATTTT
TRBJ2-2,14,TRBD2,TRBV6-5,.,CASSGLAESGELFF,TGTGCCAGTTCCGGGCTAGCGGAGTCCGGGGAGCTGTTTTTT
TRBJ1-2,15,.,TRBV19,many,CASSPSRGLGYGYTF,TGTGCCAGTAGTCCCTCCCGCGGTCTCGGCTATGGCTACACCTTC
TRBJ2-1,12,.,TRBV19,.,CASSPFYNEQFF,TGTGCCAGTAGTCCTTTCTACAATGAGCAGTTCTTC
TRBJ1-5,15,.,TRBV28,many,CASSLHQGGNQPQHF,TGTGCCAGCAGCTTACACCAAGGGGGCAATCAGCCCCAGCATTTT
TRBJ2-5,16,.,TRBV5-8,few,CASNHLTATSKETQYF,TGTGCCAGCAACCACCTGACAGCAACCTCCAAAGAGACCCAGTACTTC
TRBJ1-5,14,.,TRBV19,.,CASSSSSEDQPQHF,TGTGCCAGTAGTTCATCCTCGGAGGATCAGCCCCAGCATTTT
TRBJ1-6,15,.,TRBV21-1,few,CASSRRRGANSPLHF,TGTGCCAGCAGCCGAAGACGGGGAGCTAATTCACCCCTCCACTTT
TRBJ1-5,16,.,TRBV6-2/TRBV6-3,.,CASSYARPYSNQPQHF,TGTGCCAGCAGTTACGCGAGGCCTTATAGCAATCAGCCCCAGCATTTT
TRBJ1-5,13,.,TRBV19,.,CGTTRSSNQPQHF,TGTGGTACCACGCGGTCTAGCAATCAGCCCCAGCATTTT
TRBJ2-7,15,TRBD1,TRBV19,.,CASSVGTGWSYEQYF,TGTGCCAGTAGCGTGGGGACAGGGTGGTCCTACGAGCAGTACTTC
TRBJ2-3,17,TRBD2,TRBV7-2,few,CASSFFLGGRAPDTQYF,TGTGCCAGCAGCTTTTTTCTGGGAGGGAGGGCCCCAGATACGCAGTATTTT
TRBJ2-7,15,TRBD2,TRBV18,.,CASSPQAGGPYEQYF,TGTGCCAGCTCACCCCAGGCGGGAGGGCCCTACGAGCAGTACTTC
TRBJ2-2,17,TRBD2,TRBV10-2,.,CASSESGLAGYTGELFF,TGCGCCAGCAGTGAGTCGGGACTAGCGGGCTACACCGGGGAGCTGTTTTTT
TRBJ2-7,15,TRBD2,TRBV5-1,.,CASSRSRGSSYEQYF,TGCGCCAGCAGCCGGTCCCGCGGGAGCTCCTACGAGCAGTACTTC